One and the same sample provided the 15 T cell receptor beta chains below, sequenced in a study of CXCR3-negative and CXCR3-positive naive CD8 T cells. General study results and limits: CXCR3-positive naive cells carried more hydrophobic TRB CDR3s than CXCR3-negative ones.

The antigens these receptors bind are not known. Carrying UMI labels, the TRB cDNA libraries were prepared through 5' RACE. With the 5' RACE reads reprocessed, TCRdb shows one record per CDR3 protein and no DNA. Its clone listing holds some 150,000 distinct CDR3 sequences. Input material: naive CXCR3+ CD8+ T cells from blood. Subset of the sample: CD45RO-CCR7+CD27+CD95- naive CD8+ T cells expressing CXCR3 (TNR3+). The receptors derive from a human donor in good health. Some clones in this sample may be carry-over from other donors' samples.

The chain couples TRBV5-5 to TRBJ2-1; TCRdb's D call, TRBD2, is unchecked because there is no DNA. This CDR3 has 17 residues. Germline CDR1 SGHKS, CDR2 YYEKEE (reference sequence). CDR3 sequence: CASRAGGSGDGYNEQFF.

V gene TRBV7-9 combines with J gene TRBJ2-1; checking the TCRdb D call of TRBD1 is not possible without DNA. In germline, CDR1 is SEHNR, CDR2 FQNEAQ (reference sequence). There are 16 residues in the CDR3. CDR3 amino acids: CASSTPLRRIYNEQFF.

The chain joins TRBV2 to TRBJ2-3; without DNA, the TCRdb call of TRBD1 cannot be checked. CDR3 length: 23 residues. Germline V gene sequence: CDR1 SNHLY, CDR2 FYNNEI. The CDR3 sequence: CANSFSVEGRGVGGSLSTDTQYF.

V usage is TRBV15 and J usage is TRBJ1-2; the TCRdb call, TRBD1, lacks DNA for checking. The CDR3 covers 14 residues. The germline gives CDR1 LNHNV, CDR2 YYDKDF (reference sequence). The CDR3 loop is CATNGRWGDYGYTF.

This chain joins TRBV10-1 and TRBJ2-3; there is no DNA to check the TCRdb D call of TRBD1. The length of the CDR3 is 13 residues. The germline gives CDR1 WNHNN, CDR2 SYGVQD (reference sequence). This CDR3 reads CASTNRMTDTQYF.

The gene calls are TRBV5-1 and TRBJ2-1; TCRdb picks TRBD2, but there is no DNA to check that call. CDR1 is SGHRS, CDR2 YFSETQ, per germline. The length of the CDR3 is 16 residues. The CDR3 loop reads CASTTEPGLAYNEQFF.

The rearrangement links TRBV29-1 to TRBJ2-5; TCRdb reports TRBD2, a call that lacks DNA to check it against. CDR3 length equals 15 residues. Per the germline V gene, CDR1 is SQVTM and CDR2 is ANQGSEA. Here the CDR3 reads CSVEGSPRERETQYF.

This chain joins TRBV29-1 and TRBJ2-1; TCRdb reports TRBD1, a call that lacks DNA to check it against. The germline V gene has CDR1 SQVTM and CDR2 ANQGSEA. This CDR3 region has 13 residues. CDR3 amino acids: CSVAPSGYNEQFF.

The rearrangement joins TRBV4-3 to TRBJ2-1; the D gene TCRdb calls, TRBD1, cannot be checked with no DNA. Germline CDR1 and CDR2: LGHNA and YSLEER. The CDR3 extends over 17 amino acids. CDR3 residues: CASSQRVGQGARNEQFF.

The chain combines TRBV7-8 with TRBJ1-5; the TCRdb call, TRBD1, lacks DNA for checking. Germline loops: CDR1 SGHVS, CDR2 FQNEAQ. This CDR3 spans 18 amino acids. CDR3 sequence: CASSLYGDRERGNQPQHF.

The chain employs TRBV9 and TRBJ1-1; the TRBD1 assignment by TCRdb is unverifiable without DNA. CDR1 and CDR2 from the germline V gene are SGDLS and YYNGEE. This CDR3 contains 18 residues. The CDR3 reads CASSRDTREGQGATEAFF.

The chain is built from TRBV28 and TRBJ2-3. This CDR3 is 14 amino acids long. CDR1 is MDHEN, CDR2 SYDVKM, per germline. This CDR3 is CASSSVGEPDTQYF.

The chain recombines TRBV28 with TRBJ1-6; TCRdb designates TRBD1, a call that cannot be tested without DNA. This CDR3 contains 18 residues. Germline CDR1 is MDHEN and CDR2 is SYDVKM. This CDR3 is CASSLRVGWTRVNSPLHF.

CDR3 region: CASSLVQGPGGGYTF. The chain joins TRBV5-6 to TRBJ1-2. Germline V lookup: CDR1 SGHDT, CDR2 YYEEEE. CDR3 size: 15 residues.

V and J are TRBV3-1 and TRBJ2-1; TCRdb gives TRBD1 as the D gene, but with no DNA this cannot be confirmed. Germline CDR1 reads LGHDT; CDR2 reads YNNKEL (reference sequence). The CDR3 runs 14 residues. CDR3 sequence reads: CASSQDRGGNEQFF.